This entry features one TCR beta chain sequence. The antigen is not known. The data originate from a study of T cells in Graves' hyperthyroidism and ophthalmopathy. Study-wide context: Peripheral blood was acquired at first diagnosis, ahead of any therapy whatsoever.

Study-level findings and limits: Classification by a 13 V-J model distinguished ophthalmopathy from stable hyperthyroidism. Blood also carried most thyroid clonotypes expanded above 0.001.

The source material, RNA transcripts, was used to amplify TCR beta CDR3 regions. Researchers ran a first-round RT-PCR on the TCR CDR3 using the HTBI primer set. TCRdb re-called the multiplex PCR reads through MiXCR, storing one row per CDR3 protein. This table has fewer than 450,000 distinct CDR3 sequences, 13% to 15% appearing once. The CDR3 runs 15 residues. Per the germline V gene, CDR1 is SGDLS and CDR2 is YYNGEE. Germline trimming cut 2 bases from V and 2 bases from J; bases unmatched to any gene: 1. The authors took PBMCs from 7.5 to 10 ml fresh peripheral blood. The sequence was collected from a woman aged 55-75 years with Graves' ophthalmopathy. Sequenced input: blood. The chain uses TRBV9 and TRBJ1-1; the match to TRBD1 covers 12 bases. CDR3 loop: CASSVGTGGNTEAFF. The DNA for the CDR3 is TGTGCCAGCAGCGTGGGGACAGGGGGCAACACTGAAGCTTTCTTT.